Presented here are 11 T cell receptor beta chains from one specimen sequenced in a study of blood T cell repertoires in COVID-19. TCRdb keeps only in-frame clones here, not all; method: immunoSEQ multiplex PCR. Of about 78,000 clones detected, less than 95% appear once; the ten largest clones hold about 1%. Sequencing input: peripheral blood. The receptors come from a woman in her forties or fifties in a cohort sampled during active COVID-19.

The DNA of the CDR3 is TGTGCCAGCAGTGATACAGGGAACACTGAAGCTTTCTTT. Translating gives CASSDTGNTEAFF. This chain uses TRBV7-9 with TRBJ1-1, with a possible D match to TRBD1 (5 bases). V lost 6 bases and J lost 1, with 9 bases in between. The CDR3 has 13 residues. From germline, CDR1 is SEHNR and CDR2 FQNEAQ (reference sequence).

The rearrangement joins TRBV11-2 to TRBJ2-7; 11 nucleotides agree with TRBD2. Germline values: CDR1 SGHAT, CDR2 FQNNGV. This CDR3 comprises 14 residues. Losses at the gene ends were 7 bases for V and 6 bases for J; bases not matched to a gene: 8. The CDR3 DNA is TGTGCCAGCACCCGGGGACTAGCGGACGCCGAGCAGTACTTC. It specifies CASTRGLADAEQYF. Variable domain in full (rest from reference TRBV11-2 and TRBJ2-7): EAGVAQSPRYKIIEKRQSVAFWCNPISGHATLYWYQQILGQGPKLLIQFQNNGVVDDSQLPKDRFSAERLKGVDSTLKIQPAKLEDSAVYLCASTRGLADAEQYFGPGTRLTVT.

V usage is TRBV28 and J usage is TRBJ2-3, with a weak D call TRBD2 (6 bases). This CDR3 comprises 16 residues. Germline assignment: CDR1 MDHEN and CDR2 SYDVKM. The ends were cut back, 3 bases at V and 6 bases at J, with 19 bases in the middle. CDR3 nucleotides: TGTGCCAGCAGTTTCGTGCACCGTCCCCGGGGGGATACGCAGTATTTT. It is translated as CASSFVHRPRGDTQYF.

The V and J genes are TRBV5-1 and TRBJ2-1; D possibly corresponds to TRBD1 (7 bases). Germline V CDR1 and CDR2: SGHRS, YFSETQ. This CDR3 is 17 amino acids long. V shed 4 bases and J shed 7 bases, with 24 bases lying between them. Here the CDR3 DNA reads TGCGCCAGCAGCCTAAGGGGGCGGGGATCATATCGGAATGAGCAGTTCTTC. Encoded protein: CASSLRGRGSYRNEQFF.

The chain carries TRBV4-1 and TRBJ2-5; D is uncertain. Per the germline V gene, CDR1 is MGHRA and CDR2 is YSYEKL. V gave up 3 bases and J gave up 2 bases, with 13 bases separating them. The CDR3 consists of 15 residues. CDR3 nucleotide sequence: TGCGCCAGCAGCCAGAATCGTGCAGTACAAGAGACCCAGTACTTC. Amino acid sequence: CASSQNRAVQETQYF.

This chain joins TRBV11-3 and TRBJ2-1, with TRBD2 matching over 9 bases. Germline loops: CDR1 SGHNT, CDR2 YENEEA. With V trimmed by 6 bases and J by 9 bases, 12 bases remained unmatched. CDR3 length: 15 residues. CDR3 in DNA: TGTGCCAGCAGTCCCCGGGCTAGCGGGACGGGTGAGCAGTTCTTC. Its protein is CASSPRASGTGEQFF.

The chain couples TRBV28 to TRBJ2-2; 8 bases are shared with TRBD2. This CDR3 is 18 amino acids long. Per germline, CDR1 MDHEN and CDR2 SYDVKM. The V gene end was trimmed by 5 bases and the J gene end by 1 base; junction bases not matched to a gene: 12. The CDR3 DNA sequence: TGTGCCAGCAGTCCGATAATACTAGCGGCCTTGAACACCGGGGAGCTGTTTTTT. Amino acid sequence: CASSPIILAALNTGELFF.

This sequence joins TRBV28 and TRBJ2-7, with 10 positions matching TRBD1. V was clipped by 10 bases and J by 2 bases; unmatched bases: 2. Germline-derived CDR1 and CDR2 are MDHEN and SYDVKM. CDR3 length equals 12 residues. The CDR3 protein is CATGTGAYEQYF. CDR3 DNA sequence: TGTGCCACCGGGACAGGGGCCTACGAGCAGTACTTC.

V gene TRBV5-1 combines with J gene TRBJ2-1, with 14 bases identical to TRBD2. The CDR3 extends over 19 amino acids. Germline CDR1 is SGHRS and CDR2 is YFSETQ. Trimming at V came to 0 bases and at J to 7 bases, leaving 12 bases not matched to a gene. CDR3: CASSLGIIGTSGRGNEQFF. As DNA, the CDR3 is TGCGCCAGCAGCTTGGGCATTATCGGGACTAGCGGGAGAGGGAATGAGCAGTTCTTC. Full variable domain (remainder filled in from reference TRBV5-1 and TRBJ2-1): KAGVTQTPRYLIKTRGQQVTLSCSPISGHRSVSWYQQTPGQGLQFLFEYFSETQRNKGNFPGRFSGRQFSNSRSEMNVSTLELGDSALYLCASSLGIIGTSGRGNEQFFGPGTRLTVL.

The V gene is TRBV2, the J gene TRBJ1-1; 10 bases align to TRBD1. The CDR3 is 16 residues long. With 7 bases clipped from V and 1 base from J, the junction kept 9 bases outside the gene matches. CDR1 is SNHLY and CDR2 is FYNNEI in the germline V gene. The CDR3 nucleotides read TGTGCCAGCAAGGTTGACAGGGGGCGCGGGAACACTGAAGCTTTCTTT. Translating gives CASKVDRGRGNTEAFF.

CDR3 coding DNA: TGTGCCAGTAGTATCGGCAGGGTACGAGGCTACACCTTC. Translated, it gives CASSIGRVRGYTF. This chain links TRBV19 with TRBJ1-2, with D possibly being TRBD1 (5 bases). V shed 3 bases and J shed 8 bases, with 13 bases lying between them. CDR1 and CDR2 from the germline V gene are LNHDA and SQIVND (reference sequence). CDR3 length: 13 amino acids.